What follows describes a single TCR beta chain. Its antigen is unknown. Read data end 3 residues before the CDR3 end; the end is taken from the germline J gene. Most patients and controls had Caucasian heritage. Trimming stripped 6 bases from V and 7 bases from J, with 10 bases between. This CDR3 region has 13 residues. Germline loops: CDR1 SNHLY, CDR2 FYNNEI. TCRdb's copy holds only in-frame clones and misses some; the assay was immunoSEQ multiplex PCR. The sample contains roughly 32,000 clones, none of them singletons. This sample is part of a study of T cell clonality in common variable immunodeficiency. Study-level points and caveats: In common variable immunodeficiency, TCR beta chains reportedly carried fewer deletions and N-nucleotide insertions.

This sequence joins TRBV2 and TRBJ1-6; the D gene is possibly TRBD1 (6 bases). This sequence originates from a person aged 18 to 70 in good health. Sequencing used peripheral blood mononuclear cells. The CDR3 DNA, read in part, is TGTGCCAGCAGACGTGGGACAAATTCACCC. Its protein product is CASRRGTNSP. Given in full, the CDR3 is CASRRGTNSPLHF.